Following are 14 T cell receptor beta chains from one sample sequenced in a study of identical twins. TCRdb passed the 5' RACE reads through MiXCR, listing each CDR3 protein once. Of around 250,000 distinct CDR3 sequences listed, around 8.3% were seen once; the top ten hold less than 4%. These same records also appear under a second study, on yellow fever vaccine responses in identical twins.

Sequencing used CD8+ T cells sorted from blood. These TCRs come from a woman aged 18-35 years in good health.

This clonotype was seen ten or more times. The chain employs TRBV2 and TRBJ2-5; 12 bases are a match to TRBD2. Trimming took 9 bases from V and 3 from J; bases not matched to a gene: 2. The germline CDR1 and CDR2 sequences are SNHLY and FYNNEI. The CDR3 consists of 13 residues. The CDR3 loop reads CASRTSGEETQYF. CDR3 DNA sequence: TGTGCCAGTCGGACTAGCGGGGAAGAGACCCAGTACTTC.

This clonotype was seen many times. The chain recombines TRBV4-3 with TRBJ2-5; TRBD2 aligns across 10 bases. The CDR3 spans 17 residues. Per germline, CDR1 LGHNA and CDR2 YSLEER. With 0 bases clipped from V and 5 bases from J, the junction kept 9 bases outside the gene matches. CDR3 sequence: CASSQDSSGSIGETQYF. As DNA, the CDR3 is TGCGCCAGCAGCCAAGATTCTAGCGGGAGTATCGGTGAGACCCAGTACTTC.

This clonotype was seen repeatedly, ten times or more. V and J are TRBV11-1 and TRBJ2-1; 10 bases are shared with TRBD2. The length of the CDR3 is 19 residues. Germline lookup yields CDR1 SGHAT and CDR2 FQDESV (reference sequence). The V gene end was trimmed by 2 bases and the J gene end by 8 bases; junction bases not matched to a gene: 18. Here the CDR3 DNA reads TGTGCCAGCAGCTTAAAGTGGCTAGCGGGAGACTTCACGGCGGATGAGCAGTTCTTC. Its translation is CASSLKWLAGDFTADEQFF.

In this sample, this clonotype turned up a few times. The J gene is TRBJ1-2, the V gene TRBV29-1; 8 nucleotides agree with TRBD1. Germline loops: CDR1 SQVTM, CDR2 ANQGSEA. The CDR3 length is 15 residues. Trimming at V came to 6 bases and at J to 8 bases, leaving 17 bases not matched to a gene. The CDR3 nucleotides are TGCAGCGTCCCGGACAGGGAGTCCAGACAGAGCGGCTACACCTTC. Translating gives CSVPDRESRQSGYTF.

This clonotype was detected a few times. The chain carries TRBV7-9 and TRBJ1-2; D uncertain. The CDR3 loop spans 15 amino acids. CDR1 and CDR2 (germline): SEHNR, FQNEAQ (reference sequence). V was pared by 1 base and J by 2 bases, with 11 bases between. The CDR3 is CASSLGVRPNYGYTF. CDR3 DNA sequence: TGTGCCAGCAGCTTAGGTGTCAGACCGAACTATGGCTACACCTTC.

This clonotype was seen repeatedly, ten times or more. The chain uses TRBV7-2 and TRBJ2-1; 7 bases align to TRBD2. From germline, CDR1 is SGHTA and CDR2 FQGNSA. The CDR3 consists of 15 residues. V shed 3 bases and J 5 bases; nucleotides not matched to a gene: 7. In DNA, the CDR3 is TGTGCCAGCAGCTTGACTAGCCTTGGGAACAATGAGCAGTTCTTC. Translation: CASSLTSLGNNEQFF.

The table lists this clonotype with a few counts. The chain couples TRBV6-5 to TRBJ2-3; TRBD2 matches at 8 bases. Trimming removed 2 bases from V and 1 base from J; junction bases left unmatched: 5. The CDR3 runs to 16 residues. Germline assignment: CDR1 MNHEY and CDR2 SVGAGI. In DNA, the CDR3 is TGTGCCAGCAGTTACGCACTAGCGGTAGGCACAGATACGCAGTATTTT. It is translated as CASSYALAVGTDTQYF.

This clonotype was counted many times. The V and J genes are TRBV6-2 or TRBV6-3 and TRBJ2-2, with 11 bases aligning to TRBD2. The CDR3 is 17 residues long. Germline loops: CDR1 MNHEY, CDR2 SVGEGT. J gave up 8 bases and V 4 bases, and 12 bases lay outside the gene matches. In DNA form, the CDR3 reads TGTGCCAGCAGTTCACTAGCGGGGGCCCTTACTGGTGGGGAGCTGTTTTTT. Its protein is CASSSLAGALTGGELFF.

CDR3 DNA: TGTGCCAGCACCACTGGGGGGCTGGGGAATGAGCAGTTCTTC. This sequence encodes CASTTGGLGNEQFF. V gene TRBV27 combines with J gene TRBJ2-1; D could derive from TRBD1 or TRBD2 (6 bases each). The CDR3 sequence is 14 residues long. V lost 7 bases, J lost 7 bases, and 17 bases lay in between. Germline loops: CDR1 MNHEY, CDR2 SMNVEV (reference sequence).

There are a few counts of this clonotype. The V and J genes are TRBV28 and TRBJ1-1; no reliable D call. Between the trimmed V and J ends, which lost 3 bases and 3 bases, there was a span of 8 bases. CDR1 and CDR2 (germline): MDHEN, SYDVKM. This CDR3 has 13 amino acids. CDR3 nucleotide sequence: TGTGCCAGCAGTTTTCGTCCCGACACTGAAGCTTTCTTT. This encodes CASSFRPDTEAFF.

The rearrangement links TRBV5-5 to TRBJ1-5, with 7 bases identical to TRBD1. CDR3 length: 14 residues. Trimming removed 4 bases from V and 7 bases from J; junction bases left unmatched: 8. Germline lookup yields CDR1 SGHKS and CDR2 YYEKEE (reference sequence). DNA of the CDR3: TGTGCCAGCAGCCTAGGACAGGTCGGGCAGCCCCAGCATTTT. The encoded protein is CASSLGQVGQPQHF.

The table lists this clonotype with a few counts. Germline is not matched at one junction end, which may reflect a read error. CDR3 loop: CASNQREIAAQKSSYEQYF. CDR3 nucleotides: TGTGCCAGCAACCAAAGAGAGATAGCGGCCCAAAAATCCTCCTACGAGCAGTACTTC. This chain links TRBV3-1 with TRBJ2-7; a possible D gene is TRBD2 (6 bases). Germline CDR1 reads LGHDT; CDR2 reads YNNKEL (reference sequence). The CDR3 runs 19 residues.

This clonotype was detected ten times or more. CDR3 bases: TGTGCCAGCAGCACCGCAAACAGGGGGCCGAGTACCGGGGAGCTGTTTTTT. Protein product: CASSTANRGPSTGELFF. The chain combines TRBV7-9 with TRBJ2-2; 9 nucleotides line up with TRBD1. V gave up 5 bases and J gave up 5 bases; unmatched junction bases: 12. The CDR3 loop spans 17 amino acids. Per germline, CDR1 SEHNR and CDR2 FQNEAQ (reference sequence).

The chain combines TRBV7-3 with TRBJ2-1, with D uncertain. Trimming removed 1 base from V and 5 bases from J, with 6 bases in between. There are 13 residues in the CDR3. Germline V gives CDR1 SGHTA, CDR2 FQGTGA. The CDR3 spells CASSLIGNNEQFF. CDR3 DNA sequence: TGTGCCAGCAGCTTAATAGGGAACAATGAGCAGTTCTTC.